Listed below are T cell receptor beta chains from one sample, sequenced in a study of T cell responses to AZD1222 COVID-19 vaccine. Libraries were prepared by immunoSEQ multiplex PCR; TCRdb keeps only in-frame clonotypes and omits some of them. The sample contains some 170,000 clones, 93% of which appear only once. The input for sequencing was peripheral blood, taken on day 0 of AZD1222 vaccination. These receptors were taken from an adult in good health. The CDR3 runs from the conserved cysteine through the conserved F or W. The order of the fields is J gene, D gene, V gene, clone size, CDR3 protein, CDR3 DNA. A D gene is named only where the DNA matches it firmly. The size field is filled for only some rows; it gives once, few, many or a size class.

J gene: TRBJ1-2; D gene: TRBD1; V gene: TRBV4-1; clone size: NA; CDR3 protein: CASSQEPRDRLNGYTF; CDR3 DNA: TGCGCCAGCAGCCAAGAGCCCCGGGACAGGCTGAATGGCTACACCTTC
J gene: TRBJ1-1; D gene: TRBD1; V gene: TRBV10-1; clone size: NA; CDR3 protein: CASSVGTANTEAFF; CDR3 DNA: TGCGCCAGCAGTGTCGGGACAGCTAACACTGAAGCTTTCTTT
J gene: TRBJ2-2; D gene: TRBD2; V gene: TRBV5-8; clone size: NA; CDR3 protein: CASSTLAGANTGELFF; CDR3 DNA: TGTGCCAGCAGCACGTTAGCGGGGGCGAACACCGGGGAGCTGTTTTTT
J gene: TRBJ2-5; D gene: NA; V gene: TRBV7-8; clone size: once; CDR3 protein: CASGRETQYF; CDR3 DNA: TGTGCCAGCGGCAGGGAGACCCAGTACTTC
J gene: TRBJ1-1; D gene: NA; V gene: TRBV19; clone size: NA; CDR3 protein: CASSMWTASNTEAFF; CDR3 DNA: TGTGCCAGTAGTATGTGGACAGCCTCGAACACTGAAGCTTTCTTT
J gene: TRBJ1-6; D gene: NA; V gene: TRBV24-1; clone size: NA; CDR3 protein: CAPPPASYNSPLHF; CDR3 DNA: TGTGCCCCTCCACCAGCCTCCTATAATTCACCCCTCCACTTT
J gene: TRBJ1-6; D gene: NA; V gene: TRBV4-3; clone size: NA; CDR3 protein: CASSQEGGARSPLHF; CDR3 DNA: TGCGCCAGCAGCCAAGAGGGAGGGGCTCGTTCACCCCTCCACTTT
J gene: TRBJ1-5; D gene: TRBD1; V gene: TRBV3-1/TRBV3-2; clone size: NA; CDR3 protein: CASSQEQGSRQPQHF; CDR3 DNA: TGTGCCAGCAGCCAAGAACAGGGGTCTCGTCAGCCCCAGCATTTT
J gene: TRBJ2-2; D gene: NA; V gene: TRBV5-8; clone size: NA; CDR3 protein: CASSLPSWTHSYTGELFF; CDR3 DNA: TGTGCCAGCAGCTTACCCTCCTGGACCCACTCTTACACCGGGGAGCTGTTTTTT
J gene: TRBJ1-5; D gene: TRBD1; V gene: TRBV3-1/TRBV3-2; clone size: few; CDR3 protein: CASSQEGGRGNHSNQPQHF; CDR3 DNA: TGTGCCAGCAGCCAAGAAGGTGGCAGGGGGAACCATAGCAATCAGCCCCAGCATTTT
J gene: TRBJ1-5; D gene: NA; V gene: TRBV7-2; clone size: NA; CDR3 protein: CASTPGPNQPQHF; CDR3 DNA: TGTGCCAGCACACCGGGGCCTAATCAGCCCCAGCATTTT
J gene: TRBJ2-1; D gene: TRBD2; V gene: TRBV5-6; clone size: NA; CDR3 protein: CASSLGLAVYEQFF; CDR3 DNA: TGTGCCAGCAGCTTGGGACTAGCGGTGTATGAGCAGTTCTTC
J gene: TRBJ1-5; D gene: NA; V gene: TRBV18; clone size: NA; CDR3 protein: CASSPGRDQPQHF; CDR3 DNA: TGTGCCAGCTCACCTGGACGGGACCAGCCCCAGCATTTT
J gene: TRBJ2-1; D gene: TRBD1; V gene: TRBV14; clone size: NA; CDR3 protein: CASSPKKPGQVLNEQFF; CDR3 DNA: TGTGCCAGCAGCCCAAAAAAACCGGGACAGGTCCTCAATGAGCAGTTCTTC
J gene: TRBJ1-5; D gene: NA; V gene: TRBV2; clone size: NA; CDR3 protein: CASSRQQNQPQHF; CDR3 DNA: TGTGCCAGCAGTCGCCAACAGAATCAGCCCCAGCATTTT
J gene: TRBJ1-3; D gene: TRBD1; V gene: TRBV10-3; clone size: NA; CDR3 protein: CAIKGAPGNTIYF; CDR3 DNA: TGTGCCATCAAGGGGGCACCCGGAAACACCATATATTTT
J gene: TRBJ2-1; D gene: NA; V gene: TRBV28; clone size: NA; CDR3 protein: CASSLADAYNEQFF; CDR3 DNA: TGTGCCAGCAGTTTGGCCGATGCCTACAATGAGCAGTTCTTC
J gene: TRBJ2-2; D gene: NA; V gene: TRBV7-3; clone size: few; CDR3 protein: CASRQQGNTGELFF; CDR3 DNA: TGTGCCAGCAGACAACAGGGGAACACCGGGGAGCTGTTTTTT
J gene: TRBJ2-1; D gene: NA; V gene: TRBV24-1; clone size: NA; CDR3 protein: CATSDPPGDEQFF; CDR3 DNA: TGTGCCACCAGTGATCCGCCTGGTGATGAGCAGTTCTTC
J gene: TRBJ1-2; D gene: TRBD1; V gene: TRBV5-4; clone size: NA; CDR3 protein: CASSSTGAYGYTF; CDR3 DNA: TGTGCCAGCAGCTCCACAGGGGCATACGGCTACACCTTC
J gene: TRBJ2-2; D gene: NA; V gene: TRBV9; clone size: NA; CDR3 protein: CASSPQGSGGELFF; CDR3 DNA: TGTGCCAGCAGCCCCCAAGGTTCAGGAGGGGAGCTGTTTTTT
J gene: TRBJ1-2; D gene: NA; V gene: TRBV11-3; clone size: NA; CDR3 protein: CASSLEASSGGYTF; CDR3 DNA: TGTGCCAGCAGCTTAGAAGCGTCCTCCGGTGGCTACACCTTC
J gene: TRBJ1-3; D gene: NA; V gene: TRBV4-1; clone size: NA; CDR3 protein: CASSQPLLEEITIYF; CDR3 DNA: TGCGCCAGCAGCCAACCCTTGTTAGAAGAGATCACCATATATTTT
J gene: TRBJ1-1; D gene: NA; V gene: TRBV4-3; clone size: NA; CDR3 protein: CASSQDLGSEAFF; CDR3 DNA: TGCGCCAGCAGCCAAGATCTGGGTTCTGAAGCTTTCTTT
J gene: TRBJ1-2; D gene: NA; V gene: TRBV3-1/TRBV3-2; clone size: NA; CDR3 protein: CASSPSTGQFYGYTF; CDR3 DNA: TGTGCCAGCAGCCCATCGACAGGCCAATTCTATGGCTACACCTTC
J gene: TRBJ1-5; D gene: NA; V gene: TRBV7-8; clone size: NA; CDR3 protein: CASSVRPGTGAQHF; CDR3 DNA: TGTGCCAGCAGCGTGCGACCGGGTACTGGGGCCCAGCATTTT
J gene: TRBJ1-3; D gene: NA; V gene: TRBV5-4; clone size: once; CDR3 protein: CASSLVGAPGNTIYF; CDR3 DNA: TGTGCCAGCAGCTTGGTTGGGGCTCCCGGAAACACCATATATTTT
J gene: TRBJ2-6; D gene: NA; V gene: TRBV11-3; clone size: NA; CDR3 protein: CASSQGDSGANVLTF; CDR3 DNA: TGTGCCAGCAGCCAGGGCGATTCTGGGGCCAACGTCCTGACTTTC
J gene: TRBJ1-2; D gene: NA; V gene: TRBV12-3/TRBV12-4; clone size: NA; CDR3 protein: CAMGGIDGYTF; CDR3 DNA: TGTGCCATGGGGGGGATTGATGGCTACACCTTC
J gene: TRBJ2-7; D gene: TRBD2; V gene: TRBV6-2/TRBV6-3; clone size: NA; CDR3 protein: CASSHEVAGLAGGYISYEQYF; CDR3 DNA: TGTGCCAGCAGTCACGAAGTCGCAGGACTAGCGGGGGGGTATATCTCCTACGAGCAGTACTTC
J gene: TRBJ1-3; D gene: NA; V gene: TRBV4-3; clone size: NA; CDR3 protein: CASSPTEEAKSSGNTIYF; CDR3 DNA: TGCGCCAGCAGCCCCACTGAGGAGGCTAAAAGCTCTGGAAACACCATATATTTT
J gene: TRBJ2-1; D gene: TRBD1; V gene: TRBV6-5; clone size: NA; CDR3 protein: CASRGLTGTPNEQFF; CDR3 DNA: TGTGCCAGCAGAGGATTGACAGGGACGCCCAATGAGCAGTTCTTC
J gene: TRBJ2-2; D gene: TRBD2; V gene: TRBV11-2; clone size: once; CDR3 protein: CASSSNPPSGGYAGELFF; CDR3 DNA: TGTGCCAGCAGCTCAAACCCCCCTAGCGGGGGATATGCCGGGGAGCTGTTTTTT
J gene: TRBJ2-7; D gene: NA; V gene: TRBV20-1; clone size: NA; CDR3 protein: CSAPQPPGFHF; CDR3 DNA: TGCAGTGCTCCCCAACCCCCGGGCTTCCACTTC
J gene: TRBJ1-5; D gene: TRBD1; V gene: TRBV28; clone size: NA; CDR3 protein: CASSLWRQGDQPQHF; CDR3 DNA: TGTGCCAGCAGTTTATGGCGCCAGGGGGATCAGCCCCAGCATTTT
J gene: TRBJ1-2; D gene: TRBD1; V gene: TRBV27; clone size: NA; CDR3 protein: CASSLPRDRDYGYTF; CDR3 DNA: TGTGCCAGCAGTTTACCCCGGGACAGGGACTATGGCTACACCTTC
J gene: TRBJ1-2; D gene: NA; V gene: TRBV18; clone size: NA; CDR3 protein: CASSPSRGGYTF; CDR3 DNA: TGTGCCAGCTCACCATCCAGAGGGGGCTACACCTTC
J gene: TRBJ1-1; D gene: NA; V gene: TRBV23-1; clone size: NA; CDR3 protein: CASSFSGSSTEAFF; CDR3 DNA: TGCGCCAGCTCGTTTAGCGGGTCGAGCACTGAAGCTTTCTTT
J gene: TRBJ2-7; D gene: NA; V gene: TRBV30; clone size: NA; CDR3 protein: CAWSPSGTPAWGYEQYF; CDR3 DNA: TGTGCCTGGAGTCCGAGTGGGACTCCGGCGTGGGGATACGAGCAGTACTTC
J gene: TRBJ2-7; D gene: NA; V gene: TRBV6-5; clone size: NA; CDR3 protein: CASSYRSSYEQYF; CDR3 DNA: TGTGCCAGCAGTTACAGAAGTTCCTACGAGCAGTACTTC
J gene: TRBJ2-3; D gene: NA; V gene: TRBV5-1; clone size: NA; CDR3 protein: CASSLGRGTDTQYF; CDR3 DNA: TGCGCCAGCAGCTTGGGAAGGGGAACAGATACGCAGTATTTT
J gene: TRBJ2-3; D gene: NA; V gene: TRBV11-3; clone size: NA; CDR3 protein: CASSLGGSDTQYF; CDR3 DNA: TGTGCCAGCAGCTTAGGCGGTTCGGATACGCAGTATTTT
J gene: TRBJ2-7; D gene: TRBD2; V gene: TRBV5-1; clone size: NA; CDR3 protein: CASRPGLGPYEQYF; CDR3 DNA: TGCGCCAGCAGACCGGGACTAGGCCCCTACGAGCAGTACTTC
J gene: TRBJ1-4; D gene: TRBD1; V gene: TRBV10-3; clone size: NA; CDR3 protein: CAISPTPGQGNEKLFF; CDR3 DNA: TGTGCCATCAGTCCAACACCGGGACAGGGAAATGAAAAACTGTTTTTT
J gene: TRBJ1-2; D gene: NA; V gene: TRBV10-3; clone size: NA; CDR3 protein: CAISEAHIGGGYTF; CDR3 DNA: TGTGCCATCAGTGAGGCCCACATTGGGGGGGGCTACACCTTC
J gene: TRBJ1-4; D gene: NA; V gene: TRBV4-1; clone size: NA; CDR3 protein: CASSQVGGIGEKLFF; CDR3 DNA: TGCGCCAGCAGCCAAGTTGGAGGGATTGGAGAAAAACTGTTTTTT
J gene: TRBJ1-5; D gene: TRBD1; V gene: TRBV6-5; clone size: NA; CDR3 protein: CASSYGQGYQPQHF; CDR3 DNA: TGTGCCAGCAGTTACGGACAGGGTTATCAGCCCCAGCATTTT
J gene: TRBJ2-3; D gene: NA; V gene: TRBV5-6; clone size: NA; CDR3 protein: CASGQTDTQYF; CDR3 DNA: TGTGCCAGTGGACAGACAGATACGCAGTATTTT
J gene: TRBJ1-3; D gene: NA; V gene: TRBV2; clone size: NA; CDR3 protein: CAPGSSGNTIYF; CDR3 DNA: TGTGCCCCCGGAAGCTCTGGAAACACCATATATTTT
J gene: TRBJ1-3; D gene: NA; V gene: TRBV7-8; clone size: NA; CDR3 protein: CASSPTVWVVAGNTIYF; CDR3 DNA: TGTGCCAGCAGCCCTACGGTGTGGGTCGTGGCTGGAAACACCATATATTTT
J gene: TRBJ2-6; D gene: TRBD1; V gene: TRBV18; clone size: NA; CDR3 protein: CASSPDRAGANVLTF; CDR3 DNA: TGTGCCAGCTCGCCCGACAGGGCTGGGGCCAACGTCCTGACTTTC
J gene: TRBJ1-1; D gene: NA; V gene: TRBV20-1; clone size: NA; CDR3 protein: CSASGQTKMNTEAFF; CDR3 DNA: TGCAGTGCTAGTGGGCAGACTAAAATGAACACTGAAGCTTTCTTT
J gene: TRBJ1-2; D gene: NA; V gene: TRBV28; clone size: NA; CDR3 protein: CASSSNNYGYTF; CDR3 DNA: TGTGCCAGCAGTTCTAACAACTATGGCTACACCTTC
J gene: TRBJ1-4; D gene: NA; V gene: TRBV10-3; clone size: NA; CDR3 protein: CAIRGTGATNEKLFF; CDR3 DNA: TGTGCCATCAGGGGTACGGGAGCAACTAATGAAAAACTGTTTTTT
J gene: TRBJ1-4; D gene: NA; V gene: TRBV28; clone size: NA; CDR3 protein: CASSTSVELFF; CDR3 DNA: TGTGCCAGCAGTACTAGTGTAGAACTGTTTTTT
J gene: TRBJ1-2; D gene: NA; V gene: TRBV10-1; clone size: NA; CDR3 protein: CASCRGDMGTF; CDR3 DNA: TGCGCCAGCTGCCGAGGGGACATGGGCACCTTC